The clone carrying this T cell receptor beta chain showed up many times. Its cognate antigen is unknown. This entry is derived from a study of molecular identifiers for immune sequencing clone quantification. Libraries used roughly 17,000 to 1,000,000 sorted naive CD8 T cells and 10%, 30% or 50% RNA input. Study-wide findings and caveats: Spiked Jurkat TCR RNA equivalent to one cell reportedly surfaced among over 850,000 naive cells. Clones above 20 RNA copies held over 97% of effector molecules, under 1% in naive cells.

Germline V gene sequence: CDR1 SGHRS, CDR2 YFSETQ. The CDR3 is made up of 15 amino acids. V lost 5 bases and J 0 bases, leaving 9 bases between the germline ends. TCRdb re-analysed the PCR reads in MiXCR, keeping a single row per CDR3 protein. The table lists over 600,000 distinct CDR3 sequences, 15% to 20% of them singletons. The source material was naive CD8+ T cells from blood, with Jurkat cell RNA spiked in. The subset here: FACS-sorted CD8+CD4-CCR7+CD45RA+ naive T cells. The rearrangement uses TRBV5-1 and TRBJ2-6; no definite D call. This sequence was found in a human donor in good health. Some libraries in this study had Jurkat cell RNA spiked in. CDR3 nucleotides: TGCGCCAGCAGTATGTGGTACTCTGGGGCCAACGTCCTGACTTTC. It encodes CASSMWYSGANVLTF.